These 29 T cell receptor beta chains were all obtained from the same sample, sequenced in a study of blood T cell repertoires in COVID-19. Data came from immunoSEQ multiplex PCR; TCRdb stores just in-frame clones and leaves some out. Of 50,000 or so clones listed, about 83% are singletons. The sample taken for sequencing was peripheral blood. Source of these receptors: a man aged 40-55 years with acute or convalescent COVID-19.

The chain combines TRBV7-2 with TRBJ2-3, with D maybe TRBD2 (5 bases). The CDR3 is 15 residues long. CDR1 and CDR2 from the germline V gene are SGHTA and FQGNSA. V was shortened by 5 bases and J by 6 bases, with 18 bases between the two germline ends. The CDR3 protein is CASSQRAATPDTQYF. In nucleotides, the CDR3 is TGTGCCAGCAGCCAGAGGGCAGCTACTCCGGATACGCAGTATTTT.

This sequence joins TRBV2 and TRBJ1-5; the match to TRBD1 covers 7 bases. After removal of 4 bases from V and 0 bases from J, the junction contained 12 bases not matched to a gene. This CDR3 spans 18 amino acids. Germline-derived CDR1 and CDR2 are SNHLY and FYNNEI. CDR3 loop: CASSGGQTRIYSNQPQHF. The CDR3 DNA sequence: TGTGCCAGCAGTGGGGGACAGACAAGGATTTATAGCAATCAGCCCCAGCATTTT.

In this sample, this clone turned up a few times. The chain employs TRBV2 and TRBJ2-5, with D perhaps matching TRBD1 (6 bases). Germline CDR1 and CDR2: SNHLY and FYNNEI. V gave up 6 bases and J gave up 4 bases, with 21 bases separating them. CDR3 length: 16 residues. The CDR3 DNA reads as TGTGCCAGCAGGAGACAAGCAGGGGATCAATCAGAGACCCAGTACTTC. Protein product: CASRRQAGDQSETQYF.

V is TRBV30 and J is TRBJ2-1; 7 bases align to TRBD2. CDR1 is GTSNPN and CDR2 is SVGIG in the germline V gene (reference sequence). This CDR3 region has 15 residues. J was trimmed by 6 bases and V by 8 bases; bases with no gene match: 16. Written as DNA, the CDR3 is TGTGCCCTGCTTAATATAGCGGGTCTGCGCAATGAGCAGTTCTTC. Protein sequence: CALLNIAGLRNEQFF.

This clone was detected only a few times. The rearrangement links TRBV5-1 to TRBJ1-2; TRBD1 might be the D (6 bases). There are 16 residues in the CDR3. CDR1 is SGHRS and CDR2 is YFSETQ in the germline V gene. With 3 bases removed from V and 0 bases from J, the gap between germline ends came to 15 bases. This chain's CDR3 is CASSSGQRGPNYGYTF. Written as DNA, the CDR3 is TGCGCCAGCAGCTCTGGACAGCGGGGGCCTAACTATGGCTACACCTTC.

The J gene is TRBJ2-3, the V gene TRBV29-1, with TRBD2 matching 8 bases. This CDR3 is 16 amino acids long. With 2 bases clipped from V and 3 bases from J, the junction kept 10 bases outside the gene matches. Germline-derived CDR1 and CDR2 are SQVTM and ANQGSEA. As DNA, the CDR3 is TGCAGCGTTGAACGGGTCGGGAGGGGTCGAACAGATACGCAGTATTTT. Protein product: CSVERVGRGRTDTQYF.

The chain uses TRBV6-5 and TRBJ1-3; no clear D. Germline-derived CDR1 and CDR2 are MNHEY and SVGAGI. The V end lost 10 bases, the J end lost 0 bases, and 13 bases lay between the germline ends. This CDR3 has 14 amino acids. The CDR3: CATSLSGSGNTIYF. The CDR3 DNA is TGTGCCACGTCCCTTTCCGGCTCTGGAAACACCATATATTTT.

V usage is TRBV5-1 and J usage is TRBJ1-2, with TRBD1 matching over 7 bases. Germline V CDR1 and CDR2: SGHRS, YFSETQ. The CDR3 has 15 amino acids. Trimming cost V 4 bases and J 8 bases; bases outside gene matches: 14. CDR3 DNA: TGCGCCAGCAGCGAGGCCTCTGACAGGGCCTTAGGCTACACCTTC. It encodes CASSEASDRALGYTF.

V and J are TRBV18 and TRBJ1-1; D uncertain. Germline values: CDR1 KGHSH, CDR2 LQKENI. The CDR3 extends over 13 amino acids. The V end was cut by 2 bases, the J end by 7 bases, with 11 bases between. Here the CDR3 reads CASSPRQDYEAFF. Here the CDR3 DNA reads TGTGCCAGCTCACCAAGGCAGGATTATGAAGCTTTCTTT. Looking up the rest from reference TRBV18 and TRBJ1-1 gives the full variable domain: NAGVMQNPRHLVRRRGQEARLRCSPMKGHSHVYWYRQLPEEGLKFMVYLQKENIIDESGMPKERFSAEFPKEGPSILRIQQVVRGDSAAYFCASSPRQDYEAFFGQGTRLTVV.

The genes are TRBV5-6 and TRBJ2-1; weak D call: TRBD1 (6 bases). Germline V gene data show CDR1 as SGHDT and CDR2 as YYEEEE. The CDR3 is made up of 18 amino acids. Deletions cut 1 base from V and 0 bases from J, with 17 bases between. In nucleotides, the CDR3 is TGTGCCAGCAGCTTGAAGGACAGCGGCTCCAGCTCCTACAATGAGCAGTTCTTC. This gives the protein CASSLKDSGSSSYNEQFF. Drawing the rest from reference TRBV5-6 and TRBJ2-1, the complete variable domain is DAGVTQSPTHLIKTRGQQVTLRCSPKSGHDTVSWYQQALGQGPQFIFQYYEEEERQRGNFPDRFSGHQFPNYSSELNVNALLLGDSALYLCASSLKDSGSSSYNEQFFGPGTRLTVL.

This clone was found once. The rearrangement joins TRBV2 to TRBJ1-5; D possibly corresponds to TRBD1 (5 bases). The CDR3 extends over 14 amino acids. CDR1 is SNHLY, CDR2 FYNNEI, per germline. Trimming removed 1 base from V and 7 bases from J, with 11 bases in between. CDR3 loop: CASSEEAGPQPQHF. Here the CDR3 DNA reads TGTGCCAGCAGTGAAGAGGCAGGGCCGCAGCCCCAGCATTTT.

The gene calls are TRBV2 and TRBJ1-5, with a possible D match to TRBD1 (5 bases). Trimming stripped 1 base from V and 11 bases from J, with 21 bases between. Per germline, CDR1 SNHLY and CDR2 FYNNEI. The CDR3 loop spans 16 amino acids. This chain's CDR3 is CASSEDGSRGGRAQHF. The CDR3 bases are TGTGCCAGCAGTGAAGATGGTTCCCGGGGGGGACGGGCCCAGCATTTT. Supplemented by reference TRBV2 and TRBJ1-5, the full variable domain reads EPEVTQTPSHQVTQMGQEVILRCVPISNHLYFYWYRQILGQKVEFLVSFYNNEISEKSEIFDDQFSVERPDGSNFTLKIRSTKLEDSAMYFCASSEDGSRGGRAQHFGDGTRLSIL.

The V and J genes are TRBV5-4 and TRBJ1-2, with 8 positions matching TRBD1. This CDR3 is built from 15 residues. The germline CDR1 and CDR2 sequences are SGHNT and YYREEE (reference sequence). The V segment lost 3 bases and the J segment 3 bases; nucleotides outside the gene matches: 7. The CDR3 DNA follows: TGTGCCAGCAGCTATAAAATACAGGGGGACTATGGCTACACCTTC. Residues: CASSYKIQGDYGYTF.

This clone was found a few times. This chain uses TRBV6-1 with TRBJ2-1, with unresolved D. Deletions cut 4 bases from V and 0 bases from J, with 13 bases between. Germline V gives CDR1 MNHNS, CDR2 SASEGT. The CDR3 length is 16 residues. CDR3 coding DNA: TGTGCCAGCAGTGGGATTGCGGTGAGCTCCTACAATGAGCAGTTCTTC. Translated: CASSGIAVSSYNEQFF.

The chain uses TRBV5-1 and TRBJ2-1; 9 nucleotides align to TRBD2. The CDR3 has 15 residues. CDR1 is SGHRS, CDR2 YFSETQ, per germline. The J segment lost 0 bases and the V segment lost 2 bases, leaving 0 bases of the junction unmatched. CDR3 nucleotides: TGCGCCAGCAGCTTTAGCGGGAGCTCCTACAATGAGCAGTTCTTC. The encoded protein is CASSFSGSSYNEQFF.

The gene calls are TRBV28 and TRBJ1-2, with a possible D match to TRBD1 (5 bases). Germline CDR1 MDHEN, CDR2 SYDVKM. V lost 1 base and J lost 4, with 7 bases in between. This CDR3 region has 13 residues. The CDR3 sequence is CASSLYRSYGYTF. Here the CDR3 DNA reads TGTGCCAGCAGTTTATACAGGAGCTATGGCTACACCTTC.

This clone is medium-sized by share. The chain combines TRBV10-3 with TRBJ1-1, with a weak D call TRBD1 (5 bases). This CDR3 spans 17 amino acids. Germline V gene lookup returns CDR1 ENHRY and CDR2 SYGVKD. DNA for the CDR3: TGTGCGTGTAACGGGGGGGGATTAAGTAATACGAACACTGAAGCTTTCTTT. Amino acid sequence: CACNGGGLSNTNTEAFF.

The V call is TRBV5-1, the J call TRBJ1-5; D possibly corresponds to TRBD1 (5 bases). This CDR3 has 14 amino acids. CDR1 and CDR2 (germline): SGHRS, YFSETQ. Trimming shortened V by 5 bases and J by 6 bases, and 15 bases separated the two germline ends. The CDR3, as DNA: TGCGCCAGCAGGTCCCAGGGTTTGGGTCAGCCCCAGCATTTT. As protein: CASRSQGLGQPQHF. The full variable domain, in which reference TRBV5-1 and TRBJ1-5 provide the parts outside the CDR3, is KAGVTQTPRYLIKTRGQQVTLSCSPISGHRSVSWYQQTPGQGLQFLFEYFSETQRNKGNFPGRFSGRQFSNSRSEMNVSTLELGDSALYLCASRSQGLGQPQHFGDGTRLSIL.

This sequence joins TRBV27 and TRBJ1-6, with TRBD1 matching over 9 bases. The ends lost 3 bases at V and 4 bases at J; junction bases unmatched: 10. CDR3 length equals 18 residues. The V gene's germline CDR1 is MNHEY and CDR2 SMNVEV (reference sequence). CDR3 nucleotides: TGTGCCAGCAGTTTTCGGGTCTTGGGACAGGGATATAATTCACCCCTCCACTTT. Translating gives CASSFRVLGQGYNSPLHF.

The chain joins TRBV7-8 to TRBJ2-5; possibly TRBD1 for D (6 bases). Looked up from germline, CDR1 is SGHVS and CDR2 is FQNEAQ. The ends were cut back, 6 bases at V and 3 bases at J, with 11 bases in the middle. CDR3 length: 13 residues. The CDR3 protein is CASSYGQKETQYF. CDR3 bases: TGTGCCAGCAGTTACGGACAGAAAGAGACCCAGTACTTC.

This clone was observed a single time. V gene TRBV5-1 combines with J gene TRBJ2-6; no firm D call. The V end lost 0 bases, the J end lost 1 base, and 11 bases lay between the germline ends. The length of the CDR3 is 17 residues. Germline CDR1 SGHRS, CDR2 YFSETQ. CDR3 sequence reads: CASSLAVSVSGANVLTF. The CDR3 DNA is TGCGCCAGCAGCTTGGCTGTATCGGTTTCTGGGGCCAACGTCCTGACTTTC. The whole variable domain, remainder taken from reference TRBV5-1 and TRBJ2-6, is KAGVTQTPRYLIKTRGQQVTLSCSPISGHRSVSWYQQTPGQGLQFLFEYFSETQRNKGNFPGRFSGRQFSNSRSEMNVSTLELGDSALYLCASSLAVSVSGANVLTFGAGSRLTVL.

Only a few counts were recorded for this clone. This rearrangement joins TRBV28 to TRBJ2-1, with a possible D match to TRBD2 (5 bases). The germline V gene has CDR1 MDHEN and CDR2 SYDVKM. This CDR3 comprises 16 residues. The V and J ends lost 5 bases and 2 bases respectively, with 16 bases between them. The CDR3 sequence: CASSGDGIGAYNEQFF. CDR3 sequence (DNA): TGTGCCAGCAGTGGAGACGGGATCGGCGCCTACAATGAGCAGTTCTTC.

The V and J genes are TRBV30 and TRBJ2-3; unclear D gene. Deletions cut 4 bases from V and 2 bases from J, with 4 bases between. The CDR3 runs 11 residues. Germline CDR1 GTSNPN, CDR2 SVGIG (reference sequence). The CDR3 nucleotides are TGTGCCTGGACCGTCACAGATACGCAGTATTTT. This translates into CAWTVTDTQYF.

The chain joins TRBV3-1 (or the pseudogene TRBV3-2) to TRBJ1-6; D may be TRBD1 (6 bases). The germline V and J ends were trimmed by 4 bases and 10 bases, with 17 bases remaining between them. The length of the CDR3 is 15 residues. Germline CDR1 LGHDT, CDR2 YNNKEL (reference sequence). The CDR3 DNA is TGTGCCAGCAGCCTCACCGGGACATCAGGCTCACCCCTCCACTTT. This gives the protein CASSLTGTSGSPLHF.

This rearrangement joins TRBV5-8 to TRBJ1-5; a possible D gene is TRBD1 (6 bases). V was pared by 2 bases and J by 5 bases, with 17 bases between. This CDR3 spans 16 amino acids. Germline CDR1 and CDR2: SGHTS and YDEGEE. The CDR3 protein is CASSFGQGRVDQPQHF. The DNA of the CDR3 is TGTGCCAGCAGCTTCGGTCAGGGGAGGGTCGATCAGCCCCAGCATTTT.

The J gene is TRBJ1-1, the V gene TRBV7-8; 10 nucleotides line up with TRBD1. The germline CDR1 and CDR2 sequences are SGHVS and FQNEAQ. V shed 4 bases and J 5 bases; nucleotides not matched to a gene: 7. CDR3 length equals 15 residues. In nucleotides, the CDR3 is TGTGCCAGCAGCTGGAACCCGGGACAGGGGACTGAAGCTTTCTTT. It specifies CASSWNPGQGTEAFF.

This clone was seen just once. The J gene is TRBJ1-4, the V gene TRBV25-1; D not resolved. The germline V gene encodes CDR1 MGHDK and CDR2 SYGVNS. This CDR3 comprises 13 residues. Trimming stripped 4 bases from V and 6 bases from J, with 9 bases between. CDR3 nucleotide sequence: TGTGCCAGCAGTGCAACGAGTGATGAAAAACTGTTTTTT. Its protein is CASSATSDEKLFF.

V and J are TRBV7-8 and TRBJ2-7; tentative D call: TRBD2 (6 bases). This CDR3 contains 13 residues. The germline V and J ends were trimmed by 8 bases and 3 bases, with 14 bases remaining between them. Germline CDR1 reads SGHVS; CDR2 reads FQNEAQ. This chain's CDR3 is CASSAGLGYEQYF. CDR3 in DNA: TGTGCCAGCTCTGCGGGACTGGGCTACGAGCAGTACTTC.

The gene calls are TRBV7-6 and TRBJ2-3; 8 bases agree with TRBD1. The CDR3 runs 15 residues. The V gene's germline CDR1 is SGHVS and CDR2 FNYEAQ. Unmatched junction bases numbered 13, after V lost 8 bases and J lost 6 bases. DNA of the CDR3: TGTGCCAGCGGGAACAAGGGGACAGGTTACGATACGCAGTATTTT. As protein: CASGNKGTGYDTQYF.